This T cell receptor (beta chain) was recorded in a study of T-cell memory formation after mild COVID-19. Findings and limits, study-wide: Prior to infection, memory already included some responding clones, suggesting cross-reactive memory joined.

Notes on this clonotype: Antigen: not known.

A 5'RACE reaction primed in the constant segment made cDNA libraries of TCR alpha and TCR beta, and these carried sample barcodes and UMIs. From the 5' RACE reads, TCRdb called clonotypes with MiXCR, one entry per CDR3 protein. This sample has 350,000 or so distinct CDR3 sequences; 20% to 25% occur once, and the top ten carry roughly a fifth. Sequences were obtained from PBMCs or a T cell subset sorted from them (not recorded which). The sequence was collected from a man aged 18 to 30 who had mild COVID-19 (a few samples of this study predate the infection). Cell type and time point are not known.

The CDR3 bases are TGTGCCAGCAGCCACTTCTTCGCCGGTAACACTGAAGCTTTCTTT. Protein: CASSHFFAGNTEAFF. The genes are TRBV3-1 and TRBJ1-1, with D uncertain. Germline V gene lookup returns CDR1 LGHDT and CDR2 YNNKEL (reference sequence). The CDR3 length is 15 residues. V dropped 3 bases and J dropped 2 bases, with 13 bases sitting between them.